This T cell receptor beta chain was obtained from a study of cytomegalovirus exposure and HLA in healthy donors. As for this clone: Its target is not known.

The study ran its PCR with 60 Vbeta and 13 Jbeta primers. TCRdb keeps only in-frame clones here, not all; method: immunoSEQ multiplex PCR. The repertoire holds over 150,000 clones, roughly three quarters seen once, with around 7.2% in the top ten. General study points: Cytomegalovirus status was reportedly diagnosed by the classifier with high specificity and sensitivity. Most subjects had HLA-A and HLA-B alleles reportedly predicted accurately by TCR beta sequences. Across HLA loci, a later analysis found differing TCR association rates, with DRB1 most and HLA-C fewest.

The TCR sequence derives from a man aged 30-40 years in good health and CMV-seropositive. Material: PBMCs.

The DNA of the CDR3 is TGTGCCAGCAGCTTAGGGACAGGACAGGGGATTCGGGGCTACACCTTC. Translated, it gives CASSLGTGQGIRGYTF. The J gene is TRBJ1-2, the V gene TRBV7-9; 9 positions agree with TRBD1. The CDR3 runs 16 residues. Germline CDR1 and CDR2: SEHNR and FQNEAQ (reference sequence). Losses at the gene ends were 1 base for V and 8 bases for J; bases not matched to a gene: 11.